Given below is one T cell receptor beta chain in context. Its binding antigen is unknown. No quality values exist for individual bases; no much larger clone is one base distant. The study was a case-control design nested within a healthcare worker cohort in London, UK, with weekly nasopharyngeal swab PCR tests and blood sampling. Healthcare workers were recruited between 23 and 31 March 2020, during the week of the UK lockdown, and were followed weekly for up to roughly 16 weeks. These data belong to a study of early T cells in non-severe SARS-CoV-2 infection (dated by TCRdb to the early 2020s). In the study overall: TCR sequencing used bulk RNA from unsorted whole blood, so alpha and beta chains could not be paired.

CDR3 length: 16 amino acids, cysteine to phenylalanine. CDR3 DNA only is kept here, 48 bases in frame from base 1. The junction shows trimming of 0 bases on V and 9 bases on J, plus 15 bases between the germline ends. CDR1 MNHEY and CDR2 SVGAGI are derived from the germline V gene. Study-level results and caveats: Matching against VDJdb was skewed toward anti-spike CD8 responses, likely underestimated virus-specific expansions, and missed private and CD4 specificities.

The library was produced with 5' RACE. The instrument was a NextSeq 500. Unique molecular identifiers were attached to individual cDNA molecules in the TCR library protocol so that sequencing error and PCR bias could be corrected. TCR alpha and beta chains were both sequenced, and the abundances of alpha and beta sequences in each sample were closely correlated with each other. From the authors' description of their analysis: V gene, J gene and CDR3 annotation of TCR sequences was performed with Decombinator V4. Expanded TCRs were defined as changing significantly between any two time points under a Poisson model with p below 0.0001. TCR abundances were normalised to the total number of TCRs sequenced in each sample and reported as counts per million. MAIT TCRs were defined by TRAV1-2 paired with TRAJ12, TRAJ20 or TRAJ33, and iNKT TCRs by TRAV10 paired with TRAJ18. VDJdb, accessed 1 November 2021, was searched for CMV, EBV and SARS-CoV-2 annotated TCRs, with TCRs annotated for multiple antigens excluded. TCRdb took the public reads, trimmed them with fastp at Q25, ran MiXCR for clone calling and kept in-frame beta chains. Every distinct CDR3 protein forms one entry, paired with its most common genes and DNA. V and J calls and clone size were set by TCRdb, not the authors. The sample table contains 60,000 to 65,000 distinct CDR3 sequences; only one count was recorded for 7.5% to 9% of them. About an eighth of the sample goes to the ten largest clones.

The receptor chain draws on TRBV6-5 and TRBJ1-6, with no confident D gene call. Sample: whole blood, taken at baseline. The source is an adult who was a healthcare worker with PCR-confirmed SARS-CoV-2 infection or an uninfected control (not recorded which). The CDR3 reads CASSYSRQAGVSPLHF. The DNA sequence is TGTGCCAGCAGTTACTCGAGGCAGGCCGGGGTTTCACCCCTCCACTTT.